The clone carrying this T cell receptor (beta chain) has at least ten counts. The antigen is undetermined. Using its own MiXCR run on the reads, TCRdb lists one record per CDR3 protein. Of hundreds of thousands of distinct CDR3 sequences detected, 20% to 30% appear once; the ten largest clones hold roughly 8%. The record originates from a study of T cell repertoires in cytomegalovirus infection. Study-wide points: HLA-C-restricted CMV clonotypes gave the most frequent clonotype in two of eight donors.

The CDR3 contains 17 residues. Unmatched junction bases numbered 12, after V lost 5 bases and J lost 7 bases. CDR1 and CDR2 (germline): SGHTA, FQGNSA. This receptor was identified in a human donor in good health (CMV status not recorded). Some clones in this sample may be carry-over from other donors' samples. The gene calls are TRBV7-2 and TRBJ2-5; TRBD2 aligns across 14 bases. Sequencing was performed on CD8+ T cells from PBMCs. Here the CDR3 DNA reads TGTGCCAGCAGCCCCGGGACTAGCGGGGGCATTCAGGGGACCCAGTACTTC. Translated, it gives CASSPGTSGGIQGTQYF.